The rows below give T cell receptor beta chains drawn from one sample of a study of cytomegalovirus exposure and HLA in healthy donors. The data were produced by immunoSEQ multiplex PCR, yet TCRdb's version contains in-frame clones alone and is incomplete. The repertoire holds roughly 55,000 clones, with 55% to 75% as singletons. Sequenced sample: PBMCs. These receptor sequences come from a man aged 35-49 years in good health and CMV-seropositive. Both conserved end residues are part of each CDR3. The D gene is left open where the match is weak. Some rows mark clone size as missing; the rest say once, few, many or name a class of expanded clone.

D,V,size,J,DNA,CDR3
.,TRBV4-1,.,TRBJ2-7,TGCGCCAGCAGCCCGGACTTTGCCTACGAGCAGTACTTC,CASSPDFAYEQYF
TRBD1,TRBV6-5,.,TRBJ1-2,TGTGCCAGCAGTACACCGGGACAGGGGAGGGATGGCTACACCTTC,CASSTPGQGRDGYTF
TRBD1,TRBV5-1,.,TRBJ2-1,TGCGCCAGCAGCCTCGACACAGGGGACAATGAGCAGTTCTTC,CASSLDTGDNEQFF
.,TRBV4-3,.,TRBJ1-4,TGCGCCAGCCGTGGGGGCAGGGGTATTGAAAAACTGTTTTTT,CASRGGRGIEKLFF
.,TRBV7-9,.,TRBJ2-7,TGTGCCAGCAGCTCCCGTCTGGGACAACGGGACGAGCAGTACTTC,CASSSRLGQRDEQYF
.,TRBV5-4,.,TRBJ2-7,TGTGCCAGCAGCTTGGAGGGGTACTCCGAGCAGTACTTC,CASSLEGYSEQYF
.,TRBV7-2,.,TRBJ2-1,TGTGCCAGCAGCTTCGAAAGGGGGGGCTACAATGAGCAGTTCTTC,CASSFERGGYNEQFF
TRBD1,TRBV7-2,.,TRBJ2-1,TGTGCCAGCAGCTTAGGGCGCGGACAGGGTAGGGCCTACAATGAGCAGTTCTTC,CASSLGRGQGRAYNEQFF
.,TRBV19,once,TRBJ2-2,TGTGCCAGTAGTATTGGGGGCAGTGTAACCGGGGAGCTGTTTTTT,CASSIGGSVTGELFF
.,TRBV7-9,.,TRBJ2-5,TGTGCCAGCAGCCCAAAATCTAGAATCCAAGAGACCCAGTACTTC,CASSPKSRIQETQYF
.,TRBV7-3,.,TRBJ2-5,TGTGCCAGCAGCTTAGACTACCAAGAGACCCAGTACTTC,CASSLDYQETQYF
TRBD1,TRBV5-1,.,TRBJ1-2,TGCGCCAGCAGTTCCCGGACAGGGTCGGACTATGGCTACACCTTC,CASSSRTGSDYGYTF
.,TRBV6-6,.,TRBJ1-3,TGTGCCAGCAGTTCTAAATTCTCTGGAAACACCATATATTTT,CASSSKFSGNTIYF
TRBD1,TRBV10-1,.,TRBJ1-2,TGCGCCAGCAGTCCGGATCGACAGGGAGGCTACACCTTC,CASSPDRQGGYTF
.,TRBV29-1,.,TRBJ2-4,TGCAGCGTTGAAGCTTCCAGGGGAGGGATTCAGTACTTC,CSVEASRGGIQYF
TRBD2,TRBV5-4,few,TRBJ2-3,TGTGCCAGCAGCTTGACTAGCGGGGGGGATACGCAGTATTTT,CASSLTSGGDTQYF
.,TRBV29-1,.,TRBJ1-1,TGCAGCGTTGAAAAACTTTTTACTGAAGCTTTCTTT,CSVEKLFTEAFF
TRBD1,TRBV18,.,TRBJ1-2,TGTGCCAGCTCACCCAGACAGGGACTCTACACCTTC,CASSPRQGLYTF
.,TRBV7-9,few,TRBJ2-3,TGTGCCAGCCGAGGCCTCGACACAGATACGCAGTATTTT,CASRGLDTDTQYF
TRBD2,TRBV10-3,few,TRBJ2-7,TGTGCCATCAAGGGTGCACCTGGACTAGCGGGGAGCATCGAGCAGTACTTC,CAIKGAPGLAGSIEQYF
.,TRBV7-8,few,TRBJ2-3,TGTGCCAGCAGCCATCGGGTCCTCACAGATACGCAGTATTTT,CASSHRVLTDTQYF
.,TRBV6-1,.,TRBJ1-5,TGTGCCAGCACCGGACACCTCAATCAGCCCCAGCATTTT,CASTGHLNQPQHF
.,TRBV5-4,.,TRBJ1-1,TGTGCCAGCAGCTTGTCAGGGGACACTGAAGCTTTCTTT,CASSLSGDTEAFF
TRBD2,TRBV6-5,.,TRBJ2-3,TGTGCCAGCACTTACTCAGGGACTAGGAGAGATACGCAGTATTTT,CASTYSGTRRDTQYF
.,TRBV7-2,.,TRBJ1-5,TGTGCCAGCAGCGTAGGGGCAGGGAACAATCAGCCCCAGCATTTT,CASSVGAGNNQPQHF
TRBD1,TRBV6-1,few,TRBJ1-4,TGTGCCAGCAGCGGCTCCGGGACAGGGAATGAAAAACTGTTTTTT,CASSGSGTGNEKLFF
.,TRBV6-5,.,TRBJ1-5,TGTGCCAGCAGCCGATCTAACAATCAGCCCCAGCATTTT,CASSRSNNQPQHF
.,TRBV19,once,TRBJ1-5,TGTGCCAGTAGTAGGGGACTTGTTAACAGCAATCAGCCCCAGCATTTT,CASSRGLVNSNQPQHF
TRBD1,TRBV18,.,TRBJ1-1,TGTGCCAGCTCACAGTACCCGGGACAGGGGGAGAACACTGAAGCTTTCTTT,CASSQYPGQGENTEAFF
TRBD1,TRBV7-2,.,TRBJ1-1,TGTGCCAGCAGCTTAGTGGGGACAGCCGGACTCTTT,CASSLVGTAGLF
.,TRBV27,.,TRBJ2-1,TGTGCCTGCGGGGTAACCTCCTACAATGAGCAGTTCTTC,CACGVTSYNEQFF
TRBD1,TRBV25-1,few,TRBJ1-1,TGTGCCAGCAGTGAGGCAGGGGGAAACACTGAAGCTTTCTTT,CASSEAGGNTEAFF
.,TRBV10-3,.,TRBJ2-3,TGTGCCATCAGTGGAACAGGGGATACGCAGTATTTT,CAISGTGDTQYF
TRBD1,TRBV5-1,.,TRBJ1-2,TGCGCCAGCAGCTCGCCAGGGGGCCGGTATGGCTACACCTTC,CASSSPGGRYGYTF
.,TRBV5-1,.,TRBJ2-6,TGCGCCAGCAGCATGAGCTCTGGGGCCAACGTCCTGACTTTC,CASSMSSGANVLTF
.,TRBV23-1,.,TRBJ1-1,TGCGCCAGAATCGGACAGTATGCTTTCTTT,CARIGQYAFF
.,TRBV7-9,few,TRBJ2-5,TGTGCCAGCAGCACCCCAGGGGAAGAGACCCAGTACTTC,CASSTPGEETQYF
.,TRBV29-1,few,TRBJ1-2,TGCAGCGTGGTCATCGAGGGCTATACCTATGGCTACACCTTC,CSVVIEGYTYGYTF
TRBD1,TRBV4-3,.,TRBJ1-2,TGCGCCAGCAGCCACCCCGACAGGGCAGTTGGCTACACCTTC,CASSHPDRAVGYTF
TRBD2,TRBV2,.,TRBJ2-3,TGTGCCAGCAGGGCTAGCGGGGGGGCAGATACGCAGTATTTT,CASRASGGADTQYF
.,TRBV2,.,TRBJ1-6,TGTGCCAGCAGCTTCGGGGTTTCCTATAATTCACCCCTCCACTTT,CASSFGVSYNSPLHF